This T cell receptor (beta chain) is drawn from a study of cytomegalovirus exposure and HLA in healthy donors. TCRdb's copy holds only in-frame clones and misses some; the assay was immunoSEQ multiplex PCR. The sample has around 350,000 clones, more than 80% seen once. The CDR3 extends over 16 amino acids. Germline loops: CDR1 SGHVS, CDR2 FNYEAQ. Trimming left V 5 bases short and J 6 bases short, with 19 bases between. This clone appeared a single time. The sample was PBMCs. The receptor was isolated from a woman between 18 and 29 years old in good health and CMV-seronegative. The chain combines TRBV7-6 with TRBJ2-2, with TRBD1 as a possible D gene (5 bases). The CDR3 loop reads CASSLIGDVIPGELFF. In DNA, the CDR3 is TGTGCCAGCAGCCTTATAGGGGATGTAATTCCCGGGGAGCTGTTTTTT.